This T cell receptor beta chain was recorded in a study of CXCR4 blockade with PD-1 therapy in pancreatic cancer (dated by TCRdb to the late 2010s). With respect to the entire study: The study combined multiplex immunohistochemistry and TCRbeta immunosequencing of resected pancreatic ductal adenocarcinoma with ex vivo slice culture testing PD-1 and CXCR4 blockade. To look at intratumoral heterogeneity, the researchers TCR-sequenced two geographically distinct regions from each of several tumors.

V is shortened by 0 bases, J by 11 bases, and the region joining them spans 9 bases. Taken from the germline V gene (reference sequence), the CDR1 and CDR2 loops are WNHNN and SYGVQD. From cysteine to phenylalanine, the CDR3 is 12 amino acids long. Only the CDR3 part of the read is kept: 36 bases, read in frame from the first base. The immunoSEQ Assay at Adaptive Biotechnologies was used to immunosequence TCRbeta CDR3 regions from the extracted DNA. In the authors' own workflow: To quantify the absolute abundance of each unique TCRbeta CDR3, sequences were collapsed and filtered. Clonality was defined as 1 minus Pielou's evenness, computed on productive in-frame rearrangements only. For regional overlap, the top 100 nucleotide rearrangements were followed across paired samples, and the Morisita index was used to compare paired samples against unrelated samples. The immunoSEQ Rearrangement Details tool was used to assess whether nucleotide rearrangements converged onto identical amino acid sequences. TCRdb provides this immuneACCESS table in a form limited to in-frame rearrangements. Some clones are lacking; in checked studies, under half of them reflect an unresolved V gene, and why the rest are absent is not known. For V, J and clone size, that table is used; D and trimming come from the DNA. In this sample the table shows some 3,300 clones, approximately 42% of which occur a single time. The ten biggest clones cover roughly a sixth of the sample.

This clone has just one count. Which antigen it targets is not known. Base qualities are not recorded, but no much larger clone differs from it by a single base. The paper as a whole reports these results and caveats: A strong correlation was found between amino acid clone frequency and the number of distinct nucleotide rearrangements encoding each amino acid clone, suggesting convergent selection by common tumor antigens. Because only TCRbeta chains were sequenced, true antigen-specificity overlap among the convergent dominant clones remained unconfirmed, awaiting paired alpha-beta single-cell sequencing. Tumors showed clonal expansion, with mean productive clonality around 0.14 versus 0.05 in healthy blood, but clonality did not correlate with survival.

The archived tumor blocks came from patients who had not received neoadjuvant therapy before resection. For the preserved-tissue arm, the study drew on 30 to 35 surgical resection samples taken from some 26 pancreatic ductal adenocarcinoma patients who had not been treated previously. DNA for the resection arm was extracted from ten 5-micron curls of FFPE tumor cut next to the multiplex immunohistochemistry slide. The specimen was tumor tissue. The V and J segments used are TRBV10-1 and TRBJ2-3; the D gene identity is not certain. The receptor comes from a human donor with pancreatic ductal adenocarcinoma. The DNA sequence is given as TGCGCCAGCAGTGAGTCTTCGGGTTGGCAGTATTTT. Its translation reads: CASSESSGWQYF.